Presented here are 29 T cell receptor beta chains from one specimen sequenced in a study of cytomegalovirus exposure and HLA in healthy donors. The PCR made use of 60 Vbeta and 13 Jbeta primers. The protocol was immunoSEQ multiplex PCR, while the TCRdb copy is restricted to in-frame clones and leaves out a portion. This sample has roughly 120,000 clones, with 65% to 75% found just once. The specimen was PBMCs. These receptor sequences come from a woman in her 50s in good health and CMV-seropositive.

CDR3 nucleotide sequence: TGTGCCAGCAGTCAAGGACAGACCCCCGAAGCTTTCTTT. It translates to CASSQGQTPEAFF. V and J are TRBV2 and TRBJ1-1, with D tentatively TRBD1 (6 bases). V lost 5 bases and J 8 bases, leaving 15 bases between the germline ends. Germline loops: CDR1 SNHLY, CDR2 FYNNEI. This CDR3 is built from 13 residues.

The chain links TRBV15 to TRBJ2-7, with 7 bases aligning to TRBD1. V gave up 1 base and J gave up 5 bases; unmatched junction bases: 5. The V gene's germline CDR1 is LNHNV and CDR2 YYDKDF (reference sequence). The CDR3 spans 14 residues. CDR3 loop: CATSRGQGRDEQYF. CDR3 DNA sequence: TGTGCCACCAGCAGAGGACAGGGACGCGACGAGCAGTACTTC.

The gene calls are TRBV7-9 and TRBJ2-3; D call uncertain. The CDR3 loop spans 15 amino acids. V gave up 2 bases and J gave up 2 bases, with 11 bases separating them. Germline V gene lookup returns CDR1 SEHNR and CDR2 FQNEAQ (reference sequence). As DNA, the CDR3 is TGTGCCAGCAGCTTAATTCTAGGTTACACAGATACGCAGTATTTT. Amino acid sequence: CASSLILGYTDTQYF. The entire variable domain, with the rest obtained from reference TRBV7-9 and TRBJ2-3, is as follows: DTGVSQNPRHKITKRGQNVTFRCDPISEHNRLYWYRQTLGQGPEFLTYFQNEAQLEKSRLLSDRFSAERPKGSFSTLEIQRTEQGDSAMYLCASSLILGYTDTQYFGPGTRLTVL.

This clone occurred once. The chain combines TRBV10-3 with TRBJ1-1, with a possible D match to TRBD1 (5 bases). The ends were cut back, 3 bases at V and 1 base at J, with 6 bases in the middle. Germline V lookup: CDR1 ENHRY, CDR2 SYGVKD. The CDR3 is made up of 13 amino acids. The CDR3 coding sequence is TGTGCCATCAGTGATACAGGGAACACTGAAGCTTTCTTT. Translating gives CAISDTGNTEAFF.

The rearrangement joins TRBV13 to TRBJ2-7; 11 nucleotides match TRBD1. The germline CDR1 and CDR2 sequences are PRHDT and FYEKMQ (reference sequence). This CDR3 has 15 amino acids. Trimming removed 5 bases from V and 4 bases from J; junction bases left unmatched: 7. The chain's CDR3 is CASSPRGQGGYEQYF. The CDR3 DNA sequence: TGTGCCAGCAGCCCACGGGGACAGGGGGGGTACGAGCAGTACTTC.

The V gene is TRBV7-2, the J gene TRBJ2-3, with a tentative D call TRBD1 (5 bases). Germline CDR1 and CDR2: SGHTA and FQGNSA. The CDR3 is 14 residues long. The V end was cut by 1 base, the J end by 1 base, with 6 bases between. The CDR3 is CASSLVQGTDTQYF. CDR3 nucleotide sequence: TGTGCCAGCAGCTTAGTACAGGGCACAGATACGCAGTATTTT.

This clone was picked up a small number of times. The V call is TRBV6-5, the J call TRBJ1-3; 9 bases fit TRBD1. The V gene's germline CDR1 is MNHEY and CDR2 SVGAGI. The trim removed 0 bases at V and 4 bases at J, leaving 1 base unmatched. This CDR3 is built from 15 residues. CDR3 nucleotides: TGTGCCAGCAGTTACTCGGGGACAGGGGGAAACACCATATATTTT. Protein: CASSYSGTGGNTIYF.

The chain couples TRBV27 to TRBJ2-7; 8 nucleotides line up with TRBD1. Germline values: CDR1 MNHEY, CDR2 SMNVEV (reference sequence). V shed 6 bases and J 4 bases; nucleotides not matched to a gene: 14. The CDR3 totals 16 residues. The CDR3, as DNA: TGTGCCAGCAGATTAGTCCAGGGGGCTCTTGGTTACGAGCAGTACTTC. Residues: CASRLVQGALGYEQYF.

The V and J genes are TRBV6-5 and TRBJ2-3, with 10 bases lining up with TRBD1. Per germline, CDR1 MNHEY and CDR2 SVGAGI. The CDR3 covers 15 residues. V lost 0 bases and J lost 6; bases outside the gene matches: 3. CDR3 sequence: CASSYSGTGVDTQYF. The DNA for the CDR3 is TGTGCCAGCAGTTACTCCGGGACAGGGGTGGATACGCAGTATTTT.

The chain combines TRBV5-1 with TRBJ2-5, with 9 bases lining up with TRBD2. This CDR3 is built from 13 residues. In germline, CDR1 is SGHRS, CDR2 YFSETQ. J lost 2 bases, V lost 7 bases, and 3 bases had no gene match. CDR3 amino acids: CASGTSPQETQYF. The CDR3 nucleotides are TGCGCCAGCGGGACTAGCCCTCAAGAGACCCAGTACTTC.

This chain uses TRBV9 with TRBJ2-5; a possible D gene is TRBD2 (5 bases). Germline V gene sequence: CDR1 SGDLS, CDR2 YYNGEE. The germline V and J ends were trimmed by 6 bases and 2 bases, with 17 bases remaining between them. The CDR3 sequence is 15 residues long. DNA of the CDR3: TGTGCCAGCACGCCATCCGAGCGGAGTCAAGAGACCCAGTACTTC. As protein: CASTPSERSQETQYF.

This clone was counted between two and nine times. The chain couples TRBV6-1 to TRBJ1-2; tentatively, D is TRBD1 (6 bases). The germline gives CDR1 MNHNS, CDR2 SASEGT. Trimming left V 8 bases short and J 1 base short, with 8 bases between. The CDR3 covers 12 residues. The CDR3 DNA follows: TGTGCCAGCGGACAGAGTAACTATGGCTACACCTTC. Its translation is CASGQSNYGYTF.

J is TRBJ1-3 and V is TRBV30; tentatively, D is TRBD1 (5 bases). V gave up 4 bases and J gave up 2 bases, with 12 bases separating them. The CDR3 is made up of 14 amino acids. Germline CDR1 is GTSNPN and CDR2 is SVGIG (reference sequence). The DNA for the CDR3 is TGTGCCTGGACCGTGGGGGGGACTGGAAACACCATATATTTT. It encodes CAWTVGGTGNTIYF.

V gene TRBV27 combines with J gene TRBJ2-5; 14 bases are a match to TRBD2. The CDR3 totals 17 residues. Germline loops: CDR1 MNHEY, CDR2 SMNVEV (reference sequence). The junction had 6 bases not matched to a gene; V was cut back by 5 bases and J by 1 base. The CDR3 reads CASSPGLAGGFQETQYF. CDR3 DNA: TGTGCCAGCAGTCCCGGACTAGCGGGGGGATTCCAAGAGACCCAGTACTTC.

V gene TRBV11-2 combines with J gene TRBJ1-1; TRBD1 aligns across 10 bases. Germline CDR1 reads SGHAT; CDR2 reads FQNNGV. This CDR3 comprises 18 residues. Trimming cost V 6 bases and J 0 bases; bases outside gene matches: 13. CDR3 DNA: TGTGCCAGCAGATGGGGGGGTCGACAGGGGGCATTGAACACTGAAGCTTTCTTT. Protein product: CASRWGGRQGALNTEAFF.

The chain carries TRBV11-2 and TRBJ2-7; 8 nucleotides align to TRBD2. Germline CDR1 reads SGHAT; CDR2 reads FQNNGV. V dropped 8 bases and J dropped 3; count of bases not matched to a gene: 3. The CDR3 loop spans 12 amino acids. The CDR3 is CASRGGNYEQYF. CDR3 sequence (DNA): TGTGCCAGCCGGGGGGGAAACTACGAGCAGTACTTC.

This clone was counted a few times. The chain links TRBV7-9 to TRBJ2-3, with D perhaps TRBD2 (6 bases). The V gene lost 5 bases and the J gene lost 2 bases, with 11 bases spanning the gap. Germline CDR1 reads SEHNR; CDR2 reads FQNEAQ (reference sequence). This CDR3 is built from 14 residues. CDR3 sequence reads: CASSPGDPTDTQYF. The CDR3 coding sequence is TGTGCCAGCAGCCCGGGGGACCCCACAGATACGCAGTATTTT.

This clone was detected once. The gene calls are TRBV28 and TRBJ2-7, with D unresolved. The V and J ends lost 4 bases and 3 bases respectively, with 10 bases between them. The CDR3 loop spans 13 amino acids. The V gene's germline CDR1 is MDHEN and CDR2 SYDVKM. The DNA of the CDR3 is TGTGCCAGCAGTTACCCCTCGGGCTACGAGCAGTACTTC. The encoded protein is CASSYPSGYEQYF.

This clone was counted once. The V call is TRBV10-3, the J call TRBJ2-5; 7 positions match TRBD2. After removal of 2 bases from V and 1 base from J, the junction contained 7 bases not matched to a gene. This CDR3 has 16 residues. Per the germline V gene, CDR1 is ENHRY and CDR2 is SYGVKD. The CDR3, as DNA: TGTGCCATCAGTGAGATGGTCGGGGGGACCCAAGAGACCCAGTACTTC. Protein: CAISEMVGGTQETQYF.

This clone has only a few counts. The rearrangement joins TRBV7-9 to TRBJ2-5; 9 bases fit TRBD1. Germline-derived CDR1 and CDR2 are SEHNR and FQNEAQ (reference sequence). CDR3 length equals 14 residues. The V and J ends lost 4 bases and 6 bases, in that order; junction bases with no gene match: 6. CDR3 region: CASSWDREIQTQYF. CDR3 DNA sequence: TGTGCCAGCAGCTGGGACAGGGAGATTCAGACCCAGTACTTC.

DNA for the CDR3: TGTGCCAGCAGCCGCGGGACGGTTAACACCGGGGAGCTGTTTTTT. Residues: CASSRGTVNTGELFF. This chain joins TRBV14 and TRBJ2-2, with D perhaps TRBD2 (6 bases). V dropped 4 bases and J dropped 2 bases, with 11 bases sitting between them. This CDR3 contains 15 residues. Germline assignment: CDR1 SGHDN and CDR2 FVKESK.

This clone was seen just once. The chain combines TRBV27 with TRBJ2-3; 10 bases fit TRBD2. The CDR3 is 19 residues long. With 1 base clipped from V and 6 bases from J, the junction kept 16 bases outside the gene matches. Germline V lookup: CDR1 MNHEY, CDR2 SMNVEV (reference sequence). The CDR3 nucleotides are TGTGCCAGCAGTTTATATCCCCCTAGCCAGCGGGGGGGCCGGGATACGCAGTATTTT. It translates to CASSLYPPSQRGGRDTQYF.

The chain combines TRBV5-6 with TRBJ2-2, with D possibly matching TRBD1 (5 bases). Per germline, CDR1 SGHDT and CDR2 YYEEEE. The CDR3 extends over 15 amino acids. The germline V and J ends were trimmed by 0 bases and 4 bases, with 10 bases remaining between them. DNA of the CDR3: TGTGCCAGCAGCTTGGCTGGGGCCAGCACCGGGGAGCTGTTTTTT. Translation: CASSLAGASTGELFF.

The J gene is TRBJ2-7, the V gene TRBV11-3; 7 positions match TRBD1. This CDR3 is 13 amino acids long. Trimming took 3 bases from V and 5 from J; bases not matched to a gene: 4. Germline CDR1 SGHNT, CDR2 YENEEA. The CDR3 DNA reads TGTGCCAGCAGCTTGGGACAGCTGGACGAGCAGTACTTC. Amino acid sequence: CASSLGQLDEQYF.

This chain links TRBV28 with TRBJ2-3; TRBD2 matches at 10 bases. Germline V gene sequence: CDR1 MDHEN, CDR2 SYDVKM. Trimming took 5 bases from V and 2 from J; bases not matched to a gene: 19. The CDR3 spans 20 residues. The CDR3, as DNA: TGTGCCAGCAGTGGAGTTAGCGGGGGGCCGGACGACGATTACACAGATACGCAGTATTTT. Amino acid sequence: CASSGVSGGPDDDYTDTQYF.

A word on this clone: One end of the junction fails to match germline, which may point to a read error. Other DNA variants within this sample encode the same CDR3. V is TRBV11-2 and J is TRBJ1-2; possible D gene TRBD1, 5 bases. Germline V gene lookup returns CDR1 SGHAT and CDR2 FQNNGV. There are 12 residues in the CDR3. The CDR3 nucleotides are TGTGCCAGCAGCTCGCAGGGAAATGGCTACACCTTT. Its protein product is CASSSQGNGYTF.

The chain uses TRBV11-3 and TRBJ2-3, with TRBD2 identical over 7 bases. The V segment lost 5 bases and the J segment 0 bases; nucleotides outside the gene matches: 11. Germline CDR1 reads SGHNT; CDR2 reads YENEEA. The CDR3 is made up of 17 amino acids. The CDR3 coding sequence is TGTGCCAGCAGCCCCGAAAGAGCGGGACCTAGCACAGATACGCAGTATTTT. This sequence encodes CASSPERAGPSTDTQYF.

The chain links TRBV4-1 to TRBJ2-2, with 9 bases matching TRBD2. Losses at the gene ends were 5 bases for V and 2 bases for J; bases not matched to a gene: 9. CDR1 and CDR2 from the germline V gene are MGHRA and YSYEKL. The CDR3 totals 17 residues. DNA for the CDR3: TGCGCCAGCAGCGCCCGATTAGCGGGGGTTAACACCGGGGAGCTGTTTTTT. It is translated as CASSARLAGVNTGELFF.

For the CDR3, the DNA is TGTGCCAGCAGTTCGGGGGGGGGCCCCTACGAGCAGTACTTC. It yields the protein CASSSGGGPYEQYF. V is TRBV28 and J is TRBJ2-7, with TRBD2 identical over 8 bases. The junction had 4 bases not matched to a gene; V was cut back by 4 bases and J by 2 bases. This CDR3 is built from 14 residues. Germline V gives CDR1 MDHEN, CDR2 SYDVKM.